This T cell receptor (beta chain) was identified in a study of beta chain features in type 1 diabetes (dated 2018 in TCRdb). Broadly, across the study: Mean age, gender distribution, total cell number and subset yield were not different between patients and healthy donors. The study compared TCRB repertoires of sorted circulating CD4+ T cell subsets between recently diagnosed type 1 diabetes patients and matched healthy donors. A total of 85 million to 140 million sorted cells were examined across all samples, and a strong correlation was observed between cell number per subset and RNA yield. Whereas all 28 donors provided naive and central memory subsets, regulatory and stem cell-like memory subsets were isolated from just 8 patients and roughly 8 healthy donors. Summary of the overall study and its limitations: Patients with type 1 diabetes made fewer insertions and deleted more nucleotides at VDJ recombination sites, implying thymic rearrangement abnormalities. The naive, central memory and regulatory TCRB repertoires appeared to resemble one another more closely among patients than among healthy donors. PCR may preferentially amplify shorter templates, but because patient and control samples were amplified and corrected together, any resulting skew would affect both groups equally. Because cDNA rather than genomic DNA was sequenced, highly expressing activated cells could have been over-represented, although no difference in activation and CD3 levels was found between groups. Type 1 diabetes patients showed a moderate but significant shortening of TCRB CDR3 length in all four CD4+ subsets. Only small numbers of individuals were included in the HLA sub-analyses, which left unresolved whether HLA type had any influence on TCRB rearrangement.

Each donor gave one peripheral blood draw, averaging roughly 120 mL, which was collected into heparinised tubes. A BD FACSAria II and a panel including CD45RO, CCR7, CD25, CD127, CD95 and CD27 were used to sort naive, central memory, regulatory and stem cell-like memory CD4+ T cells. Purity was above 98% for every sorted population. PBMCs were isolated immediately by Lymphoprep density gradient centrifugation and stained directly without culture. Samples were stained and sorted in pairs, with one healthy donor and one patient per experiment, so that batch effects were minimized. All of the isolated RNA was reverse transcribed with the High Capacity cDNA Reverse Transcription Kit, so expressed TCRB transcripts were sequenced. Naive, central memory and regulatory T cell samples underwent deep immunoSEQ sequencing, averaging approximately 3.3 million total reads per sample. After sorted cells were lysed in RLT buffer, RNA was extracted with DNase-treated RNeasy Micro or Mini kits, with the choice depending on cell number. To prevent cross-contamination, every cell subset was processed on its own, while patient and healthy donor samples were processed together. TCRB sequences were amplified from cDNA with the immunoSEQ multiplex PCR, producing 87-bp fragments spanning the CDR3 region. Sequencing of the amplicons was performed on the Illumina HiSeq platform. As for the original processing: Synthetic template baselines were used to correct PCR bias computationally, reads within Hamming distance 2 were collapsed together, and singletons that could not be merged were discarded. Reads were aligned against IMGT to assign V, D and J genes, CDR3 length and insertions or deletions at six rearrangement sites. Clonotype counts were normalized to sorted cell number within each subset before computing true diversity and Gini coefficients with the tcR R package. The overlap coefficient, calculated on TCRB nucleotide sequences, was used to quantify repertoire sharing. Sourced from immuneACCESS, this table was stored by TCRdb with only in-frame sequences that have V and J called. A share of the clones is absent; for the studies checked, an unresolved V gene accounts for under half, and the remainder has no known explanation. That table is the source of V, J and clone size, and D and trimming were worked out from the DNA. This sample has about 160,000 clones in its table, and roughly 9% of those were observed once. The top ten hold 2.3% of the sample.

From the cysteine up to the phenylalanine, the CDR3 has a length of 16 residues. Only the CDR3 DNA stays, 48 bases, in frame from base 1. In the germline V gene, CDR1 corresponds to LGHNA and CDR2 to YSLEER. V is pared back by 1 base and J by 2 bases, with 14 bases lying between the germline termini. Of note for this clone: The target of this receptor is not known. No per-base quality is available; no much larger clone lies one base away.

The chain was built from TRBV4-3 and TRBJ2-5, with TRBD1 tentatively as D gene (5 bases match). Sequenced input: central memory CD4+ T cells from blood. The sequence was collected from a woman aged 18-29 years in good health. The CDR3 is CASSQGSRQGQETQYF. The DNA sequence is given as TGCGCCAGCAGCCAAGGATCGCGCCAGGGTCAAGAGACCCAGTACTTC.